Below are 4 T cell receptor beta chains sequenced from a single sample in a study of blood T cells in healthy people across ages (dated by TCRdb to about 2015). Library construction relied on 5' RACE. The sample was run on an Illumina HiSeq 2500. A second PCR of 7 to 11 cycles was run with a J-beta primer mix and a sample-barcoded 5' primer. TCRdb took the public reads, trimmed them with fastp at Q25, ran MiXCR for clone calling and kept in-frame beta chains. Rows are combined by CDR3 protein, so each entry shows the most common genes and DNA. The table for this sample lists about 800,000 distinct CDR3 sequences; 58% of them were counted only once. The top ten hold over 20% of the sample. The sequencing sample was made of blood. The receptors were gathered from a man between 25 and 39 years old in good health.

This chain links TRBV29-1 with TRBJ2-1; D not certain. V lost 3 bases and J 9 bases, leaving 21 bases between the germline ends. The CDR3 consists of 15 residues. CDR1 is SQVTM, CDR2 ANQGSEA, per germline. In nucleotides, the CDR3 is TGCAGCGTTGACTCTGACCCAACGGCCACAATTGAGCAGTTCTTC. Encoded protein: CSVDSDPTATIEQFF.

This rearrangement joins TRBV7-2 to TRBJ1-6; D remains unclear. The CDR3 sequence is 16 residues long. V shed 5 bases and J shed 6 bases, with 17 bases lying between them. The germline CDR1 and CDR2 sequences are SGHTA and FQGNSA. The CDR3 protein is CASSVRVTEPNSPLHF. In DNA form, the CDR3 reads TGTGCCAGCAGCGTACGGGTAACGGAGCCTAATTCACCCCTCCACTTT.

The chain carries TRBV12-3 or TRBV12-4 and TRBJ2-5, with D possibly TRBD2 on 6 matching bases. There are 15 residues in the CDR3. Trimming cost V 2 bases and J 5 bases, with 15 bases left between them. CDR3 protein: CASSLSGTRGETQYF. The CDR3 nucleotides are TGTGCCAGCAGTTTATCTGGGACCCGGGGGGAGACCCAGTACTTC.

The chain is built from TRBV27 and TRBJ2-7; D is ambiguous. Germline V gene sequence: CDR1 MNHEY, CDR2 SMNVEV (reference sequence). V was pared by 6 bases and J by 4 bases, with 16 bases between. CDR3 size: 14 residues. CDR3 sequence (DNA): TGTGCCAGCAGCCCAAACCCCAATGAGTACGAGCAGTACTTC. Protein product: CASSPNPNEYEQYF.